These 29 T cell receptor beta chains share one sample of origin, sequenced in a study of cytomegalovirus exposure and HLA in healthy donors. A multiplex PCR was run with 60 Vbeta primers and 13 Jbeta primers. Measured with immunoSEQ multiplex PCR; TCRdb has only the in-frame clones, and not every one. Found here are under 150,000 clones, roughly a tenth of them singletons; the top ten hold approximately 2%. Sequenced sample: PBMCs. All receptors derive from a male donor in good health and CMV-seronegative.

This chain uses TRBV6-6 with TRBJ1-4; 7 nucleotides align to TRBD1. Germline V gene data show CDR1 as MNHNY and CDR2 as SVGAGI (reference sequence). The CDR3 spans 14 residues. The V segment lost 3 bases and the J segment 6 bases; nucleotides outside the gene matches: 4. The CDR3: CASSYRGQDEKLFF. In DNA form, the CDR3 reads TGTGCCAGCAGTTATAGGGGGCAGGATGAAAAACTGTTTTTT.

This clone was detected a few times. J is TRBJ2-7 and V is TRBV7-2; possibly TRBD1 for D (5 bases). Trimming took off 0 bases at V and 1 base at J, with 13 bases between the two ends. CDR3 length: 16 amino acids. Germline V gene sequence: CDR1 SGHTA, CDR2 FQGNSA. The CDR3 DNA sequence: TGTGCCAGCAGCTTAGCGCTTTCAGGGATGTCCTACGAGCAGTACTTC. Its translation: CASSLALSGMSYEQYF.

CDR3 bases: TGTGCCAGCAGTCCCGGGGGGGGTCGGGGTAATTCTGGCTACACCTTC. This gives the protein CASSPGGGRGNSGYTF. The rearrangement uses TRBV27 and TRBJ1-2; tentative D call: TRBD1 (5 bases). CDR1 is MNHEY, CDR2 SMNVEV, per germline (reference sequence). CDR3 length: 16 residues. Trimming removed 5 bases from V and 7 bases from J, with 23 bases in between.

A few counts support this clone. The V call is TRBV2, the J call TRBJ1-2; TRBD1 matches at 10 bases. V lost 5 bases to trimming and J lost 4 bases; unmatched junction nucleotides: 4. The germline V gene has CDR1 SNHLY and CDR2 FYNNEI. There are 14 residues in the CDR3. In DNA, the CDR3 is TGTGCCAGCAGTACGACAGGGGGCGGCTATGGCTACACCTTC. This codes for CASSTTGGGYGYTF.

The genes are TRBV7-2 and TRBJ2-7; 7 nucleotides align to TRBD1. CDR3 length: 13 amino acids. J gave up 2 bases and V 3 bases, and 1 base lay outside the gene matches. Germline V lookup: CDR1 SGHTA, CDR2 FQGNSA. The CDR3 here is CASSLDRTYEQYF. CDR3 nucleotide sequence: TGTGCCAGCAGCTTGGACAGGACCTACGAGCAGTACTTC.

The V and J genes are TRBV28 and TRBJ1-2, with TRBD1 as a possible D gene (6 bases). CDR3 size: 13 residues. Germline assignment: CDR1 MDHEN and CDR2 SYDVKM. V shed 6 bases and J shed 2 bases, with 10 bases lying between them. The CDR3 DNA follows: TGTGCCAGCAGATTTACAGGGAACTATGGCTACACCTTC. Protein: CASRFTGNYGYTF.

Notes on this clone: This is likely a read error, given that the CDR3 carries no conserved phenylalanine or tryptophan at its end. This chain connects TRBV7-9 to TRBJ2-3, with 9 bases aligning to TRBD1. In germline, CDR1 is SEHNR, CDR2 FQNEAQ (reference sequence). This CDR3 region has 15 residues. J lost 4 bases, V lost 5 bases, and 7 bases had no gene match. The CDR3 nucleotides are TGTGCCAGCAGCCCGGGGGGACAGGGCGCAGATACGCAGTATGTT. Residues: CASSPGGQGADTQYV.

This clone was seen more than once but under ten times. The J gene is TRBJ1-5, the V gene TRBV4-3; no clear D. The germline V and J ends were trimmed by 0 bases and 0 bases, with 15 bases remaining between them. This CDR3 comprises 18 residues. The germline V gene has CDR1 LGHNA and CDR2 YSLEER. CDR3 coding DNA: TGCGCCAGCAGCCAAGAACGGGTTGGAGGAGTTAGCAATCAGCCCCAGCATTTT. The encoded protein is CASSQERVGGVSNQPQHF.

This clone occurred once. CDR3 bases: TGTGCCAGCAGTTTATTCACGGGAGGAGAGACCCAGTACTTC. This encodes CASSLFTGGETQYF. This chain uses TRBV27 with TRBJ2-5; 7 bases line up with TRBD2. V lost 1 base, J lost 4 bases, and 3 bases stayed unmatched. Germline CDR1 MNHEY, CDR2 SMNVEV (reference sequence). The CDR3 loop spans 14 amino acids.

This chain connects TRBV7-9 to TRBJ1-4, with a possible D match to TRBD1 (6 bases). This CDR3 has 13 residues. Germline CDR1 and CDR2: SEHNR and FQNEAQ (reference sequence). V lost 5 bases and J 6 bases, leaving 10 bases between the germline ends. The CDR3 is CASSPAGDEKLFF. CDR3 bases: TGTGCCAGCAGCCCCGCAGGGGATGAAAAACTGTTTTTT.

This clone was counted between two and nine times. V gene TRBV5-6 combines with J gene TRBJ1-4, with TRBD1 matching 7 bases. CDR1 SGHDT and CDR2 YYEEEE come from the germline V gene. CDR3 size: 15 residues. J was trimmed by 4 bases and V by 4 bases; bases with no gene match: 7. The CDR3 loop is CASSIRTGINEKLFF. The DNA for the CDR3 is TGTGCCAGCAGCATCCGGACAGGCATTAATGAAAAACTGTTTTTT. The full variable domain, rest sourced from reference TRBV5-6 and TRBJ1-4, is DAGVTQSPTHLIKTRGQQVTLRCSPKSGHDTVSWYQQALGQGPQFIFQYYEEEERQRGNFPDRFSGHQFPNYSSELNVNALLLGDSALYLCASSIRTGINEKLFFGSGTQLSVL.

The chain couples TRBV7-9 to TRBJ1-1; D gene ambiguous. The CDR3 is 14 amino acids. Germline lookup yields CDR1 SEHNR and CDR2 FQNEAQ (reference sequence). The CDR3 spells CGPGDVSPPYKAFF. The CDR3 DNA sequence: TGTGGCCCGGGAGACGTCAGCCCACCTTATAAAGCTTTCTTT.

This chain uses TRBV4-2 with TRBJ2-1, with TRBD2 identical over 8 bases. This CDR3 region has 15 residues. Germline CDR1 and CDR2: LGHNA and YNFKEQ. V trimming: 3 bases; J trimming: 1 base; junction bases outside the gene matches: 2. CDR3 nucleotide sequence: TGTGCCAGCAGCCACATAGCGGGGTCCTACAATGAGCAGTTCTTC. It codes for CASSHIAGSYNEQFF.

In this sample, this clone turned up a few times. The chain links TRBV18 to TRBJ1-1, with TRBD1 as a possible D gene (5 bases). The germline gives CDR1 KGHSH, CDR2 LQKENI. V was cut by 3 bases and J by 3 bases, with 14 bases left in between. The CDR3 has 15 amino acids. CDR3 nucleotide sequence: TGTGCCAGCTCACCGCTTGGAGGGGCGGACACTGAAGCTTTCTTT. Its protein product is CASSPLGGADTEAFF.

This clone has more than one count but fewer than ten. This chain uses TRBV5-1 with TRBJ2-1, with 11 positions matching TRBD2. The CDR3 sequence is 14 residues long. V was pared by 3 bases and J by 9 bases, with 5 bases of the junction left unmatched. Germline lookup yields CDR1 SGHRS and CDR2 YFSETQ. This chain's CDR3 is CASSWGLAVGEQFF. The CDR3 DNA reads TGCGCCAGCAGCTGGGGACTAGCGGTTGGTGAGCAGTTCTTC.

This clone turned up a few times. The sample carries other DNA sequences with the same CDR3. V and J are TRBV2 and TRBJ2-2; 8 nucleotides match TRBD2. V was pared by 6 bases and J by 3 bases, with 6 bases of the junction left unmatched. The germline gives CDR1 SNHLY, CDR2 FYNNEI. The CDR3 runs 15 residues. The CDR3 region has the DNA TGTGCCAGCAGCTCCCGGGGGGGAGACACCGGGGAGCTGTTTTTT. It codes for CASSSRGGDTGELFF. Complete variable domain (other parts from reference TRBV2 and TRBJ2-2): EPEVTQTPSHQVTQMGQEVILRCVPISNHLYFYWYRQILGQKVEFLVSFYNNEISEKSEIFDDQFSVERPDGSNFTLKIRSTKLEDSAMYFCASSSRGGDTGELFFGEGSRLTVL.

The chain links TRBV6-4 to TRBJ2-2, with D hard to call. V lost 5 bases and J 5 bases, leaving 12 bases between the germline ends. The length of the CDR3 is 14 residues. Germline lookup yields CDR1 MRHNA and CDR2 SNTAGT. The CDR3 sequence: CASSLLLETGELFF. The CDR3 nucleotides read TGTGCCAGCAGTCTCCTTCTAGAGACCGGGGAGCTGTTTTTT.

V is TRBV5-6 and J is TRBJ1-4; 9 bases match TRBD1. Germline V gene sequence: CDR1 SGHDT, CDR2 YYEEEE. This CDR3 is 14 amino acids long. V shed 6 bases, J shed 3 bases, and the junction held 3 bases outside the gene matches. The CDR3 reads CASTRTGANEKLFF. As DNA, the CDR3 is TGTGCCAGCACCAGGACAGGGGCTAATGAAAAACTGTTTTTT.

This clone was seen a few times. The chain uses TRBV28 and TRBJ1-5, with D possibly being TRBD1 (5 bases). The CDR3 has 14 amino acids. Trimming removed 2 bases from V and 4 bases from J, with 9 bases in between. Germline V CDR1 and CDR2: MDHEN, SYDVKM. The CDR3 spells CASSLGRTNQPQHF. As DNA, the CDR3 is TGTGCCAGCAGTTTAGGACGGACAAATCAGCCCCAGCATTTT.

The chain is built from TRBV13 and TRBJ2-7, with TRBD1 matching 7 bases. J lost 3 bases, V lost 4 bases, and 3 bases had no gene match. There are 13 residues in the CDR3. Germline V gives CDR1 PRHDT, CDR2 FYEKMQ (reference sequence). The CDR3: CASSSGQVYEQYF. CDR3 nucleotide sequence: TGTGCCAGCAGCTCCGGACAGGTCTACGAGCAGTACTTC.

In this sample, this clone turned up a few times. V is TRBV5-8 and J is TRBJ1-5; the D gene is possibly TRBD1 (6 bases). V lost 2 bases to trimming and J lost 4 bases, with 19 bases between them. The germline gives CDR1 SGHTS, CDR2 YDEGEE. The CDR3 loop spans 17 amino acids. In nucleotides, the CDR3 is TGTGCCAGCAGCTTTAGGCAGGGGCCGAAAGGGAATCAGCCCCAGCATTTT. Its translation: CASSFRQGPKGNQPQHF.

In its sample, this clone was seen a few times. The chain joins TRBV29-1 to TRBJ2-1; no definite D call. V gave up 7 bases and J gave up 5 bases, with 15 bases separating them. Germline CDR1 reads SQVTM; CDR2 reads ANQGSEA. This CDR3 is 13 amino acids long. The CDR3: CSAEWLQNNEQFF. CDR3 bases: TGCAGCGCCGAGTGGCTACAGAACAATGAGCAGTTCTTC.

The J gene is TRBJ2-1, the V gene TRBV7-2; D perhaps matches TRBD2 (5 bases). This CDR3 has 16 residues. V lost 2 bases, J lost 0 bases, and 11 bases lay in between. The germline V gene has CDR1 SGHTA and CDR2 FQGNSA. CDR3 DNA sequence: TGTGCCAGCAGCTTATTTAGCGTTAGCTCCTACAATGAGCAGTTCTTC. It is translated as CASSLFSVSSYNEQFF. Variable domain in full (rest from reference TRBV7-2 and TRBJ2-1): GAGVSQSPSNKVTEKGKDVELRCDPISGHTALYWYRQSLGQGLEFLIYFQGNSAPDKSGLPSDRFSAERTGGSVSTLTIQRTQQEDSAVYLCASSLFSVSSYNEQFFGPGTRLTVL.

This chain connects TRBV7-9 to TRBJ1-5; D ambiguous. This CDR3 is built from 14 residues. CDR1 is SEHNR and CDR2 is FQNEAQ in the germline V gene (reference sequence). The V end was cut by 5 bases, the J end by 8 bases, with 16 bases between. The CDR3 DNA reads as TGTGCCAGCAGCCGAGGTTCTTCTCTCGAGCCCCAGCATTTT. It yields the protein CASSRGSSLEPQHF.

This clone was seen only a few times. The V call is TRBV18, the J call TRBJ1-2, with 11 bases matching TRBD1. The CDR3 is 14 residues long. The trim removed 3 bases at V and 8 bases at J, leaving 5 bases unmatched. Germline V gene data show CDR1 as KGHSH and CDR2 as LQKENI. The DNA for the CDR3 is TGTGCCAGCTCACCCCCGGGACAGGGGGACGGCTACACCTTC. Translation: CASSPPGQGDGYTF.

This clone came up a few times. The V call is TRBV5-6, the J call TRBJ1-1, with no clear D. Trimming shortened V by 0 bases and J by 6 bases, and 6 bases separated the two germline ends. The germline gives CDR1 SGHDT, CDR2 YYEEEE. The CDR3 sequence is 12 residues long. CDR3 DNA sequence: TGTGCCAGCAGCTTGGTTGAGGCTGAAGCTTTCTTT. Protein product: CASSLVEAEAFF.

The V and J genes are TRBV18 and TRBJ1-5, with 8 nucleotides matching TRBD1. V lost 3 bases to trimming and J lost 5 bases; unmatched junction nucleotides: 6. Germline V gene data show CDR1 as KGHSH and CDR2 as LQKENI. The CDR3 is made up of 15 amino acids. CDR3 loop: CASSPDRAAYQPQHF. The CDR3 nucleotides read TGTGCCAGCTCACCGGACAGGGCCGCCTATCAGCCCCAGCATTTT.

V gene TRBV4-2 combines with J gene TRBJ1-3; possible D gene TRBD1, 5 bases. Germline V lookup: CDR1 LGHNA, CDR2 YNFKEQ. V was pared by 3 bases and J by 0 bases, with 12 bases between. The CDR3 consists of 16 residues. The CDR3 protein is CASSQPQADSGNTIYF. CDR3 nucleotide sequence: TGTGCCAGCAGCCAGCCACAGGCGGACTCTGGAAACACCATATATTTT.

This sequence joins TRBV27 and TRBJ2-1; D gene ambiguous. Trimming pared 6 bases from V and 4 bases from J, leaving 10 bases between. Germline-derived CDR1 and CDR2 are MNHEY and SMNVEV (reference sequence). The CDR3 is 13 amino acids. This chain's CDR3 is CASRSLEYNEQFF. The CDR3 DNA reads TGTGCCAGCAGGTCCCTAGAATACAATGAGCAGTTCTTC.